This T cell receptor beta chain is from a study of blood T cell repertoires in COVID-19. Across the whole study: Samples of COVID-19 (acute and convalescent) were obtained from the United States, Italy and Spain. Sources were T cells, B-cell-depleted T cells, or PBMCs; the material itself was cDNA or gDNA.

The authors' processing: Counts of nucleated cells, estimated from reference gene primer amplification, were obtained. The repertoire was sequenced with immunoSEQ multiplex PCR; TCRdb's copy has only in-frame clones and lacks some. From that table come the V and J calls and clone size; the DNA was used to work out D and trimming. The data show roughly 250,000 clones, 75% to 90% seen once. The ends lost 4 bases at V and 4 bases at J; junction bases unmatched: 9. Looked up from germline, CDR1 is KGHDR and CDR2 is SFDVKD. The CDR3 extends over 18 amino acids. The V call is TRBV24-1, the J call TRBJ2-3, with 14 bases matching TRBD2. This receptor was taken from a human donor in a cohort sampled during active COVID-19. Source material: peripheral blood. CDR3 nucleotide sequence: TGTGCCACCAGTGACCGAGGGACTAGCGGGGGATCATCAGATACGCAGTATTTT. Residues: CATSDRGTSGGSSDTQYF.